This T cell receptor (beta chain) was identified during a study of blood T cell repertoires in COVID-19. In the study overall: Samples taken during acute and convalescent COVID-19 were collected in the United States, Italy and Spain. T cells, B-cell-depleted T cells, or PBMCs supplied cDNA or gDNA.

V was clipped by 4 bases and J by 7 bases, with 16 bases between them. CDR3 length: 15 amino acids. The germline V gene has CDR1 KGHDR and CDR2 SFDVKD. Per the authors' pipeline: Amplification of reference gene primers was used by the study to estimate nucleated cell counts. Clones were read by immunoSEQ multiplex PCR, and TCRdb kept only the in-frame ones, dropping some. D and trimming come from the DNA, and the V and J calls and clone size come from that table. The profile shows about 50,000 clones, roughly nine tenths of them singletons. The sample consisted of peripheral blood. The receptor was isolated from an elderly woman with acute or convalescent COVID-19. The chain recombines TRBV24-1 with TRBJ2-1; D uncertain. This CDR3 is CATSDRSERRNEQFF. The CDR3 bases are TGTGCCACCAGTGACCGCTCGGAGCGCCGGAATGAGCAGTTCTTC.